Given below is one T cell receptor beta chain in context. Its antigen specificity is not known. The sample holds no much larger clone one base away, and base qualities are not on file. The immunoSEQ assay, a bias-controlled multiplex PCR using V- and J-specific primers, was used to amplify TCR beta CDR3 regions from genomic DNA. In a second PCR step, the CDR3 amplicons were tagged with a proprietary barcode plus Illumina adapter sequences. CDR3 libraries were sequenced on an Illumina MiSeq instrument. In the source study's methods: Export and quality control were performed with immunoSEQ Analyzer 3.0, and downstream analyses were performed with R Bioconductor and Immunarch. Repertoire metrics were calculated using only productive rearrangements within the normalized downsampled data set. In the normalized cohort, clonotypes with more than 5 templates were defined as pathologically expanded. Repertoire diversity was measured with the Inverse Simpson Index. To capture all clonotypes, the CMV-specificity analyses were run on the non-normalized data set. The table comes from immuneACCESS by way of TCRdb, which keeps in-frame sequences with V and J called. Part of the clones is missing from these tables; in studies checked, under half for an unresolved V gene and the rest for unknown reasons. The DNA gave D and trimming, while V, J and clone size come from that table. This sample gives approximately 20,000 clones in total; 70% to 85% of them show up just once. Of the sample, under 15% is held by the ten largest clones.

The record originates from a study of T cell clonotyping in hematopoietic cell transplantation (TCRdb year 2021). About the investigation overall: A total of approximately 130 blood samples were gathered in the study from roughly 40 consecutive transplant recipients along with their related donors. Recruitment of patients ran from September 2015 to early 2017, and follow-up continued until late 2020 or until death.

The full study reports these points: Only a small fraction of recipient repertoires overlapped donor repertoires, with over 95% appearing de novo at the given depth. Broader posttransplant TCR repertoire diversity was predicted by donor and pretransplant recipient Inverse Simpson Index values. After transplant, TCR diversity in recipients dropped, and pathologically expanded clonotypes climbed progressively between day 30 and day 180. The sample size was limited, and CD4 and CD8 repertoire contributions could not be separated because cells were not sorted.

Blood samples for TCR beta sequencing were given by related transplant donors. Nuclei Lysis Solution was used to extract genomic DNA from fresh or cryopreserved unfractionated peripheral blood mononuclear cells. The sequenced material came from peripheral blood mononuclear cells. The source of this sequence is a man in his fifties or sixties in good health. Some clones in this sample may be carry-over from other donors' samples.

The CDR3 region has the sequence CASSLGGHGEAFF. The nucleotide sequence reads TGTGCCAGCAGCTTGGGGGGCCACGGTGAAGCTTTCTTT. The chain joins TRBV11-3 to TRBJ1-1, with TRBD1 as a weak D call on 6 bases. The trim is 3 bases for V and 7 bases for J, with a gap of 12 bases between the germline ends. Based on the germline V gene, the CDR1 and CDR2 sequences are SGHNT and YENEEA. From the cysteine through the phenylalanine, the CDR3 covers 13 amino acids. Just the 39-base CDR3 DNA is kept, in frame starting at base 1.